This TCR beta chain was retrieved from a study of control samples from healthy donors and cancer patients. Libraries were prepared by immunoSEQ multiplex PCR; TCRdb keeps only in-frame clonotypes and omits some of them. The sample lists 60,000 to 100,000 clones, 89% occurring once. The germline V and J ends were trimmed by 4 bases and 4 bases, with 23 bases remaining between them. Germline CDR1 and CDR2: MNHEY and SMNVEV (reference sequence). CDR3 length: 17 residues. The TCR originated in a man aged 50-59 years in good health. Sequencing input: blood. This chain links TRBV27 with TRBJ2-7, with D possibly matching TRBD2 (6 bases). The CDR3 DNA sequence: TGTGCCAGCAGTTCCCATATTATGGCAGGGAGGCCTTACGAGCAGTACTTC. Its protein product is CASSSHIMAGRPYEQYF.